The rows below give T cell receptor beta chains drawn from one sample of a study of control samples from healthy donors and cancer patients. The table came from immunoSEQ multiplex PCR; TCRdb's copy has only in-frame clones and leaves some out. Here the sample spans roughly 80,000 clones, 70% to 90% being singletons. The sequenced material came from PBMCs. The receptors shown here come from a woman in her fifties or sixties with head and neck cancer. Both conserved end residues are part of each CDR3. The order of the fields is J gene, V gene, clone size, D gene, CDR3 protein, CDR3 DNA. A D gene is named only where the DNA matches it firmly. The size of a clone is reported for some rows only, either as once, few or many, or as a class for expanded clones.

TRBJ1-4	TRBV29-1	NA	NA	CSVEGSGKDEKLFF	TGCAGCGTTGAAGGATCCGGAAAGGATGAAAAACTGTTTTTT
TRBJ1-6	TRBV4-2	NA	NA	CASRIDGGVDSPLHF	TGTGCCAGCAGGATCGATGGGGGCGTCGACTCACCCCTCCACTTT
TRBJ2-7	TRBV7-8	NA	NA	CASSLPRYFGEQYF	TGTGCCAGCAGCTTACCCCGATACTTTGGCGAGCAGTACTTC
TRBJ1-5	TRBV7-2	NA	NA	CASSFSSNQPQHF	TGTGCCAGCAGCTTTAGTAGCAATCAGCCCCAGCATTTT
TRBJ1-1	TRBV29-1	NA	NA	CSVGDTGGKAFF	TGCAGCGTTGGGGACACCGGGGGGAAAGCTTTCTTT
TRBJ2-1	TRBV7-9	NA	TRBD2	CASSELAGGPNEQFF	TGTGCCAGCAGCGAACTAGCGGGAGGGCCGAATGAGCAGTTCTTC
TRBJ1-2	TRBV12-3/TRBV12-4	once	NA	CASSQGRVGGYTF	TGTGCCAGCAGTCAGGGCAGGGTAGGAGGCTACACCTTC
TRBJ2-1	TRBV6-5	NA	TRBD2	CASSPTSGSSHEQFF	TGTGCCAGCAGCCCCACTAGCGGGAGTTCCCATGAGCAGTTCTTC
TRBJ2-3	TRBV6-4	NA	NA	CASSDSRGSGTDTQYF	TGTGCCAGCAGTGACTCGAGAGGGAGTGGTACAGATACGCAGTATTTT
TRBJ2-1	TRBV12-3/TRBV12-4	few	NA	CASSQYNEQFF	TGTGCCAGCAGTCAGTACAATGAGCAGTTCTTC
TRBJ2-7	TRBV6-5	NA	TRBD2	CASSLGTSLPYEQYF	TGTGCCAGCAGTTTAGGGACTAGCTTACCCTACGAGCAGTACTTC
TRBJ2-1	TRBV7-6	NA	TRBD2	CASSPSGSSYNEQFF	TGTGCCAGCAGCCCTAGCGGAAGCTCCTACAATGAGCAGTTCTTC
TRBJ1-1	TRBV5-6	once	NA	CASSLTDRYNTEAFF	TGTGCCAGCAGCTTGACAGACAGGTACAACACTGAAGCTTTCTTT
TRBJ2-2	TRBV29-1	NA	TRBD1	CSVRGQVDTGELFF	TGCAGCGTGAGGGGACAGGTCGACACCGGGGAGCTGTTTTTT
TRBJ2-5	TRBV7-2	NA	NA	CASSPDGETQYF	TGTGCCAGCAGTCCCGACGGGGAGACCCAGTACTTC
TRBJ1-2	TRBV6-4	NA	TRBD1	CASKNPGDRAFGKNGYTF	TGTGCCAGCAAAAATCCCGGGGACAGGGCATTCGGTAAGAATGGCTACACCTTC
TRBJ2-1	TRBV9	NA	TRBD2	CASSPTSGSLDEQFF	TGTGCCAGCAGCCCGACTAGCGGGAGTCTGGATGAGCAGTTCTTC
TRBJ2-1	TRBV11-2	NA	TRBD2	CAGGSGGSPFF	TGTGCCGGTGGGTCGGGAGGGAGCCCGTTCTTC
TRBJ2-5	TRBV5-6	NA	NA	CASSFRAVHQETQYF	TGTGCCAGCAGCTTCCGAGCGGTACACCAAGAGACCCAGTACTTC
TRBJ1-2	TRBV6-5	NA	NA	CASSYSLGQGVGGYTF	TGTGCCAGCAGTTACTCCCTGGGCCAGGGTGTGGGTGGCTACACCTTC
TRBJ2-7	TRBV30	NA	TRBD2	CAWSPILARSYEQYF	TGTGCCTGGAGTCCCATACTAGCGCGGTCCTACGAGCAGTACTTC
TRBJ1-5	TRBV7-2	once	NA	CASTPVGNQPQHF	TGTGCCAGCACCCCGGTGGGCAATCAGCCCCAGCATTTT
TRBJ1-3	TRBV5-8	NA	NA	CASTSDGSSGNTIYF	TGTGCCAGCACCTCGGACGGGAGCTCTGGAAACACCATATATTTT
TRBJ2-1	TRBV4-3	NA	TRBD2	CASSHAWASGNWEQFF	TGCGCCAGCAGCCACGCTTGGGCTAGCGGAAATTGGGAGCAGTTCTTC
TRBJ2-5	TRBV11-2	NA	TRBD2	CASSLSSWGGETQYF	TGTGCCAGCAGCTTATCCAGCTGGGGAGGGGAGACCCAGTACTTC
TRBJ2-7	TRBV19	once	TRBD2	CATQGTSGSTYEQYF	TGTGCCACACAGGGGACTAGCGGTAGTACCTACGAGCAGTACTTC
TRBJ2-7	TRBV6-2/TRBV6-3	NA	TRBD1	CASSPTGRGEQYF	TGTGCCAGCAGTCCGACAGGGCGCGGGGAGCAGTACTTC
TRBJ2-3	TRBV2	NA	TRBD2	CASSVTTSGLSTDTQYF	TGTGCCAGCAGTGTAACTACTAGCGGACTTAGCACAGATACGCAGTATTTT
TRBJ2-1	TRBV18	NA	NA	CASSPPVLGYNEQFF	TGTGCCAGCTCACCACCAGTATTAGGCTACAATGAGCAGTTCTTC
TRBJ2-2	TRBV7-3	once	TRBD1	CASSRGQGLTGELFF	TGTGCCAGCAGCCGGGGACAGGGGTTGACCGGGGAGCTGTTTTTT
TRBJ1-5	TRBV19	NA	TRBD1	CASSTTSTGAKPQHF	TGTGCCAGTAGTACCACCTCGACAGGGGCGAAGCCCCAGCATTTT